Following are 14 T cell receptor beta chains from one sample sequenced in a study of CD8 T cells in Susac syndrome. 0.5 to 1 ug RNA was reverse transcribed with random hexamers. From the immunoSEQ multiplex PCR reads, TCRdb called clonotypes with MiXCR, one entry per CDR3 protein. The sample lists over 100,000 distinct CDR3 sequences, 95% to 96% seen once, with roughly 0.13% in the top ten. Sequenced: CD4+ T cells from PBMCs. Receptors originate from a human donor with Susac syndrome.

This CDR3 is CASSLGTRNEKLFF. DNA of the CDR3: TGTGCCAGCAGCCTCGGGACACGTAATGAAAAACTGTTTTTT. The V gene is TRBV5-4, the J gene TRBJ1-4; D possibly corresponds to TRBD1 (6 bases). Germline V CDR1 and CDR2: SGHNT, YYREEE (reference sequence). The V end was cut by 4 bases, the J end by 4 bases, with 11 bases between. CDR3 length equals 14 residues. Combining the CDR3 with reference TRBV5-4 and TRBJ1-4 gives the whole variable domain ETGVTQSPTHLIKTRGQQVTLRCSSQSGHNTVSWYQQALGQGPQFIFQYYREEENGRGNFPPRFSGLQFPNYSSELNVNALELDDSALYLCASSLGTRNEKLFFGSGTQLSVL.

The rearrangement uses TRBV20-1 and TRBJ2-1, with a tentative D call TRBD2 (6 bases). V shed 2 bases and J shed 2 bases, with 10 bases lying between them. CDR3 length equals 14 residues. Germline CDR1 is DFQATT and CDR2 is SNEGSKA (reference sequence). This CDR3 is CSARLEGPYNEQFF. The CDR3 nucleotides read TGCAGTGCTAGACTGGAGGGCCCCTACAATGAGCAGTTCTTC.

This chain links TRBV4-2 with TRBJ1-5; D call uncertain. The CDR3 is 16 amino acids. Germline V gene data show CDR1 as LGHNA and CDR2 as YNFKEQ. Trimming stripped 4 bases from V and 0 bases from J, with 13 bases between. CDR3 in amino acids: CASSPWAGDSNQPQHF. The CDR3 DNA reads as TGTGCCAGCAGCCCTTGGGCAGGAGATAGCAATCAGCCCCAGCATTTT.

This clonotype came up once. The V and J genes are TRBV12-3 or TRBV12-4 and TRBJ2-3; tentatively, D is TRBD2 (6 bases). This CDR3 is built from 15 residues. V was trimmed by 5 bases and J by 2 bases, leaving 14 bases between them. CDR3 DNA: TGTGCCAGCAGTCTGGGACTTACCTTCACAGATACGCAGTATTTT. Amino acids: CASSLGLTFTDTQYF.

CDR3 in amino acids: CASSQSDSYNEQFF. The CDR3 DNA sequence: TGTGCCAGCAGCCAAAGCGACTCCTACAATGAGCAGTTCTTC. The rearrangement joins TRBV5-4 to TRBJ2-1; D remains unclear. Trimming left V 4 bases short and J 0 bases short, with 8 bases between. This CDR3 region has 14 residues. The germline V gene encodes CDR1 SGHNT and CDR2 YYREEE (reference sequence).

The rearrangement uses TRBV6-6 and TRBJ1-1; tentative D call: TRBD1 (6 bases). Per germline, CDR1 MNHNY and CDR2 SVGAGI (reference sequence). The CDR3 runs to 13 residues. The V end lost 6 bases, the J end lost 4 bases, and 12 bases lay between the germline ends. CDR3 residues: CASSLGQTTEAFF. The CDR3 nucleotides are TGTGCCAGCAGCCTGGGACAAACCACTGAAGCTTTCTTT.

The rearrangement uses TRBV3-1 and TRBJ2-1, with 8 bases matching TRBD2. The CDR3 covers 14 residues. The germline V gene has CDR1 LGHDT and CDR2 YNNKEL (reference sequence). J lost 4 bases, V lost 1 base, and 0 bases had no gene match. The CDR3 region is CASSQAGGYNEQFF. The CDR3 DNA reads as TGTGCCAGCAGCCAAGCGGGAGGGTACAATGAGCAGTTCTTC.

In this sample, this clonotype turned up once. DNA of the CDR3: TGTGCCAGCACCAAGTGGAGCGGGGCCAGGAACACCGGGGAGCTGTTTTTT. Amino acids: CASTKWSGARNTGELFF. The gene calls are TRBV9 and TRBJ2-2; 7 bases map to TRBD2. This CDR3 has 17 amino acids. Per the germline V gene, CDR1 is SGDLS and CDR2 is YYNGEE. V lost 6 bases to trimming and J lost 1 base; unmatched junction nucleotides: 12.

The chain combines TRBV30 with TRBJ2-7, with 9 bases that match TRBD1. Germline loops: CDR1 GTSNPN, CDR2 SVGIG (reference sequence). The V gene end was trimmed by 1 base and the J gene end by 7 bases; junction bases not matched to a gene: 8. The CDR3 length is 14 residues. The CDR3 spells CAWSATGGKIEQYF. For the CDR3, the DNA is TGTGCCTGGAGTGCGACAGGGGGTAAGATTGAGCAGTACTTC.

The rearrangement uses TRBV12-3 or TRBV12-4 and TRBJ2-3; either TRBD1 or TRBD2 may fit D (5 bases each). The ends were cut back, 3 bases at V and 2 bases at J, with 9 bases in the middle. The CDR3 consists of 14 residues. Here the CDR3 DNA reads TGTGCCAGCAGTTTCGGGGCCTTCACAGATACGCAGTATTTT. It codes for CASSFGAFTDTQYF.

This chain uses TRBV12-3 or TRBV12-4 with TRBJ2-3, with TRBD2 as a possible D gene (5 bases). The CDR3 is 15 amino acids. Trimming took 3 bases from V and 1 from J, leaving 11 bases between them. The CDR3 nucleotides read TGTGCCAGCAGTTTTCGGGGATGGGGCACAGATACGCAGTATTTT. Amino acids: CASSFRGWGTDTQYF.

As DNA, the CDR3 is TGCGCCAGCAGCCAAGGGGCGGGAGGGAGAGAGACCCAGTACTTC. It translates to CASSQGAGGRETQYF. This sequence joins TRBV4-3 and TRBJ2-5, with 9 bases aligning to TRBD2. J lost 4 bases, V lost 1 base, and 4 bases had no gene match. The CDR3 covers 15 residues. Per the germline V gene, CDR1 is LGHNA and CDR2 is YSLEER.

J is TRBJ1-2 and V is TRBV29-1, with D possibly being TRBD1 (5 bases). Trimming removed 6 bases from V and 3 bases from J, with 11 bases in between. The CDR3 has 12 residues. The germline V gene has CDR1 SQVTM and CDR2 ANQGSEA. Here the CDR3 DNA reads TGCAGCGTGAACCTAGGGGACTATGGCTACACCTTC. Translation gives CSVNLGDYGYTF. The whole variable domain, remainder taken from reference TRBV29-1 and TRBJ1-2, is SAVISQKPSRDICQRGTSLTIQCQVDSQVTMMFWYRQQPGQSLTLIATANQGSEATYESGFVIDKFPISRPNLTFSTLTVSNMSPEDSSIYLCSVNLGDYGYTFGSGTRLTVV.

The rearrangement joins TRBV28 to TRBJ2-4, with 7 bases that match TRBD2. V dropped 6 bases and J dropped 6; count of bases not matched to a gene: 8. The CDR3 has 14 amino acids. CDR1 is MDHEN, CDR2 SYDVKM, per germline. In nucleotides, the CDR3 is TGTGCCAGCAGCGCGGCGGGGAGGGTAAACATTCAGTACTTC. Translation gives CASSAAGRVNIQYF. Using reference TRBV28 and TRBJ2-4 for the parts outside the CDR3, the full variable domain is DVKVTQSSRYLVKRTGEKVFLECVQDMDHENMFWYRQDPGLGLRLIYFSYDVKMKEKGDIPEGYSVSREKKERFSLILESASTNQTSMYLCASSAAGRVNIQYFGAGTRLSVL.